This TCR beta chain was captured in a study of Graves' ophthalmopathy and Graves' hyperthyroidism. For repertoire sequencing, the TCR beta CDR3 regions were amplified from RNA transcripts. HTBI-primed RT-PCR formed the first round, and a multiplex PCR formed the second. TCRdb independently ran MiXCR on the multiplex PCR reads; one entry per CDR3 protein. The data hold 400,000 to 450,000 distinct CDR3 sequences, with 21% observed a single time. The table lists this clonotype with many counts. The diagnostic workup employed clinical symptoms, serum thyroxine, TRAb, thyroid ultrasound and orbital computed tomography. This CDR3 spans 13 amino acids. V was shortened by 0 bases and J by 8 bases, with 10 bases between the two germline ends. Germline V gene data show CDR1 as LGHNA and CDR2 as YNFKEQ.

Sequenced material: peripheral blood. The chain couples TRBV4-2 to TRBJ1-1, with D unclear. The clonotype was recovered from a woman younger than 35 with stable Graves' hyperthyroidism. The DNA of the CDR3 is TGTGCCAGCAGCCAAGATCAAGCAGAAGAAGCTTTCTTT. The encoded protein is CASSQDQAEEAFF.